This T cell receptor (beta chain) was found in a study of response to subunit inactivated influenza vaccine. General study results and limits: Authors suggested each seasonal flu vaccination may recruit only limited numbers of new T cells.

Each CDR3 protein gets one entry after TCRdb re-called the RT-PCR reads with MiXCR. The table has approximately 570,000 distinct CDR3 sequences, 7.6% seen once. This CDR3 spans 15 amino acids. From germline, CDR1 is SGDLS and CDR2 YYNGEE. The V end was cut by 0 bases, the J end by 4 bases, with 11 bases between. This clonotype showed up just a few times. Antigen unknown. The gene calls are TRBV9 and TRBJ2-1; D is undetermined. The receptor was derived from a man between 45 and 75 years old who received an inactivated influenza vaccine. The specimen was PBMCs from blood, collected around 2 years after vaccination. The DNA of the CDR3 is TGTGCCAGCAGCGTAGCAGGCGTAGGTTACAATGAGCAGTTCTTC. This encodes CASSVAGVGYNEQFF.